Listed below are T cell receptor beta chains from one sample, sequenced in a study of blood T cell repertoires in COVID-19. Clones were sequenced by immunoSEQ multiplex PCR, and TCRdb holds only the in-frame ones, with some missing. The sample consists of more than 75,000 clones, roughly four fifths of them appearing once. Source material: peripheral blood. The source is a human donor in a cohort sampled during active COVID-19. CDR3s leave out the opening cysteine and the closing phenylalanine or tryptophan. Rows give clone size only sometimes, using once, few, many, or a class for an expanded clone.

V gene: TRBV13; J gene: TRBJ2-7; clone size: -; CDR3 protein: ASSLERGILYEQY
V gene: TRBV7-9; J gene: TRBJ2-3; clone size: -; CDR3 protein: ASSSESADTQY
V gene: TRBV27; J gene: TRBJ2-3; clone size: -; CDR3 protein: ASSLRGDTQY
V gene: TRBV5-5; J gene: TRBJ1-4; clone size: -; CDR3 protein: ASSYGQGRRSNEKLF
V gene: TRBV28; J gene: TRBJ1-5; clone size: few; CDR3 protein: ASRSPGHQPQH
V gene: TRBV6-2/TRBV6-3; J gene: TRBJ2-7; clone size: -; CDR3 protein: ASSLGRVNEQY
V gene: TRBV11-2; J gene: TRBJ2-1; clone size: -; CDR3 protein: ASSLYTGGMDNEQF
V gene: TRBV7-3; J gene: TRBJ1-1; clone size: -; CDR3 protein: ASSRTGENTEAF
V gene: TRBV21-1; J gene: TRBJ2-5; clone size: -; CDR3 protein: ASSKGTGSQETQY
V gene: TRBV21-1; J gene: TRBJ1-6; clone size: -; CDR3 protein: ATQVRGQGYSPLH
V gene: TRBV6-5; J gene: TRBJ1-5; clone size: -; CDR3 protein: ASSAGFNQPQH
V gene: TRBV19; J gene: TRBJ2-7; clone size: -; CDR3 protein: ASSAGLRSSYEQY
V gene: TRBV5-5; J gene: TRBJ2-2; clone size: -; CDR3 protein: ASSFQGADTGELF
V gene: TRBV9; J gene: TRBJ2-5; clone size: -; CDR3 protein: ASSFAGGAQETQY
V gene: TRBV7-8; J gene: TRBJ1-1; clone size: -; CDR3 protein: ASSSRVLNTEAF
V gene: TRBV28; J gene: TRBJ2-1; clone size: -; CDR3 protein: ASSLTGGSDEQF
V gene: TRBV7-9; J gene: TRBJ1-1; clone size: -; CDR3 protein: ASNHRFSSTEAF
V gene: TRBV6-1; J gene: TRBJ1-2; clone size: -; CDR3 protein: ASSATQAGLGGKDYGYT
V gene: TRBV28; J gene: TRBJ1-1; clone size: -; CDR3 protein: ASSSPGGSEAF
V gene: TRBV5-1; J gene: TRBJ2-3; clone size: -; CDR3 protein: ASRIQGGDTQY
V gene: TRBV28; J gene: TRBJ2-2; clone size: -; CDR3 protein: ASTVLRQYRTGELF
V gene: TRBV6-5; J gene: TRBJ2-1; clone size: -; CDR3 protein: ASSYGPGEHNEQF
V gene: TRBV19; J gene: TRBJ2-7; clone size: -; CDR3 protein: ASGAGASYEQY
V gene: TRBV19; J gene: TRBJ2-2; clone size: -; CDR3 protein: ASSRRGASLGELF
V gene: TRBV15; J gene: TRBJ1-5; clone size: -; CDR3 protein: ATSRDPGNQPQH
V gene: TRBV30; J gene: TRBJ1-2; clone size: -; CDR3 protein: AWTAGGSGSYYGYT
V gene: TRBV7-9; J gene: TRBJ1-2; clone size: few; CDR3 protein: ASNDGRELNGYT
V gene: TRBV4-2; J gene: TRBJ2-3; clone size: -; CDR3 protein: ASSQDGTSGGDTQY
V gene: TRBV5-1; J gene: TRBJ2-7; clone size: -; CDR3 protein: ASSPTGTGGSYEQY
V gene: TRBV5-5; J gene: TRBJ2-7; clone size: -; CDR3 protein: ASSWGVSYEQY
V gene: TRBV24-1; J gene: TRBJ2-2; clone size: -; CDR3 protein: ATGRQAGTGELF